What follows are 17 T cell receptor beta chains derived from one specimen sequenced in a study of T cell responses to AZD1222 COVID-19 vaccine. Profiled with immunoSEQ multiplex PCR; TCRdb holds only in-frame clones, not every one. Here the sample spans 130,000 to 150,000 clones, around 94% being singletons. The sequencing here drew on peripheral blood, taken after recovery from COVID-19. The source is an adult who had recovered from COVID-19.

The chain combines TRBV5-1 with TRBJ2-7, with D possibly TRBD2 on 6 matching bases. The CDR3 spans 13 residues. Germline CDR1 and CDR2: SGHRS and YFSETQ. CDR3 bases: TGCCCACGGCGGGGCAGGTTGCACTACGAGCAGTACTTC. This codes for CPRRGRLHYEQYF.

The rearrangement uses TRBV18 and TRBJ2-5, with 8 bases fitting TRBD2. The J segment lost 6 bases and the V segment lost 4 bases, leaving 10 bases of the junction unmatched. Germline lookup yields CDR1 KGHSH and CDR2 LQKENI. The CDR3 length is 15 residues. The CDR3 coding sequence is TGTGCCAGCTCACGAGAGATAGCGGGAAGGAAGACCCAGTACTTC. Translated: CASSREIAGRKTQYF.

A single count supports this clone. The chain employs TRBV5-5 and TRBJ2-2; D is perhaps TRBD1 (6 bases). CDR3 length: 15 amino acids. The germline gives CDR1 SGHKS, CDR2 YYEKEE (reference sequence). Trimming removed 1 base from V and 4 bases from J, with 11 bases in between. DNA for the CDR3: TGTGCCAGCAGCTTGCTGGGGGCGCTCACCGGGGAGCTGTTTTTT. This encodes CASSLLGALTGELFF. Drawing the rest from reference TRBV5-5 and TRBJ2-2, the complete variable domain is DAGVTQSPTHLIKTRGQQVTLRCSPISGHKSVSWYQQVLGQGPQFIFQYYEKEERGRGNFPDRFSARQFPNYSSELNVNALLLGDSALYLCASSLLGALTGELFFGEGSRLTVL.

The chain carries TRBV13 and TRBJ2-2, with 10 bases fitting TRBD2. CDR1 and CDR2 from the germline V gene are PRHDT and FYEKMQ (reference sequence). The CDR3 contains 16 residues. The V segment lost 5 bases and the J segment 1 base; nucleotides outside the gene matches: 4. The DNA for the CDR3 is TGTGCCAGCAGCATTTCTAGCGGGAGGAACACCGGGGAGCTGTTTTTT. The encoded protein is CASSISSGRNTGELFF.

V gene TRBV2 combines with J gene TRBJ1-2; the match to TRBD1 covers 8 bases. This CDR3 comprises 13 residues. V was pared by 10 bases and J by 6 bases, with 10 bases of the junction left unmatched. The V gene's germline CDR1 is SNHLY and CDR2 FYNNEI. The CDR3 sequence: CATTQDRVDGYTF. CDR3 coding DNA: TGTGCCACCACTCAGGACAGGGTCGATGGCTACACCTTC.

J is TRBJ2-7 and V is TRBV28, with no clear D. The V gene lost 2 bases and the J gene lost 2 bases, with 7 bases spanning the gap. In germline, CDR1 is MDHEN, CDR2 SYDVKM. The CDR3 has 13 residues. The CDR3 loop reads CASSLAQTYEQYF. The CDR3 DNA is TGTGCCAGCAGTTTAGCCCAGACCTACGAGCAGTACTTC.

The chain couples TRBV3-1 (or the pseudogene TRBV3-2) to TRBJ2-7; 9 positions match TRBD1. This CDR3 has 15 amino acids. The germline V gene encodes CDR1 LGHDT and CDR2 YNNKEL (reference sequence). The ends lost 4 bases at V and 2 bases at J; junction bases unmatched: 6. DNA for the CDR3: TGTGCCAGCAGCCCTGGGACAGGGAGCCCCTACGAGCAGTACTTC. Residues: CASSPGTGSPYEQYF.

This sequence joins TRBV7-8 and TRBJ2-3, with 8 bases that match TRBD2. Per the germline V gene, CDR1 is SGHVS and CDR2 is FQNEAQ. Trimming at V came to 5 bases and at J to 4 bases, leaving 20 bases not matched to a gene. CDR3 length: 19 residues. The chain's CDR3 is CASSPFREGRGRGADTQYF. CDR3 DNA: TGTGCCAGCAGCCCCTTCCGGGAGGGCCGTGGGAGGGGAGCAGATACGCAGTATTTT. Full variable domain (outside the CDR3, taken from reference TRBV7-8 and TRBJ2-3): GAGVSQSPRYKVAKRGQDVALRCDPISGHVSLFWYQQALGQGPEFLTYFQNEAQLDKSGLPSDRFFAERPEGSVSTLKIQRTQQEDSAVYLCASSPFREGRGRGADTQYFGPGTRLTVL.

The chain links TRBV7-2 to TRBJ2-4, with TRBD2 identical over 8 bases. This CDR3 is built from 14 residues. In germline, CDR1 is SGHTA, CDR2 FQGNSA. The J segment lost 0 bases and the V segment lost 7 bases, leaving 2 bases of the junction unmatched. The CDR3 bases are TGTGCCAGCACCGCGGGGGGAGCCAAAAACATTCAGTACTTC. Translating gives CASTAGGAKNIQYF.

The chain is built from TRBV28 and TRBJ2-1; 10 bases are shared with TRBD2. Trimming cost V 6 bases and J 5 bases; bases outside gene matches: 7. The CDR3 contains 15 residues. Germline CDR1 is MDHEN and CDR2 is SYDVKM. The CDR3 nucleotides read TGTGCCAGCAGACCCGGACTAGCGGAACACAATGAGCAGTTCTTC. Translating it yields CASRPGLAEHNEQFF.

This chain uses TRBV7-9 with TRBJ2-1, with 14 bases identical to TRBD2. Germline lookup yields CDR1 SEHNR and CDR2 FQNEAQ (reference sequence). The V and J ends lost 5 bases and 9 bases, in that order; junction bases with no gene match: 9. This CDR3 spans 16 amino acids. DNA of the CDR3: TGTGCCAGCAGCGGGGGACTAGCGGGAGCCAGGGGTGAGCAGTTCTTC. Encoded protein: CASSGGLAGARGEQFF.

The chain combines TRBV28 with TRBJ2-5; D perhaps matches TRBD2 (6 bases). Germline CDR1 reads MDHEN; CDR2 reads SYDVKM. The V and J ends lost 5 bases and 2 bases respectively, with 9 bases between them. The CDR3 is 13 residues long. CDR3 in amino acids: CASSGTLQETQYF. CDR3 DNA sequence: TGTGCCAGCAGTGGGACTTTGCAAGAGACCCAGTACTTC.

This rearrangement joins TRBV11-3 to TRBJ2-3, with D uncertain. CDR1 and CDR2 (germline): SGHNT, YENEEA. This CDR3 comprises 13 residues. With 5 bases removed from V and 0 bases from J, the gap between germline ends came to 6 bases. The CDR3 nucleotides are TGTGCCAGCAGCCATCCGAGCACAGATACGCAGTATTTT. This gives the protein CASSHPSTDTQYF.

CDR3 amino acids: CAIRDKAYEQYF. Written as DNA, the CDR3 is TGTGCCATAAGGGACAAAGCCTACGAGCAGTACTTC. This sequence joins TRBV10-3 and TRBJ2-7, with D possibly being TRBD1 (6 bases). The CDR3 has 12 residues. Germline V gives CDR1 ENHRY, CDR2 SYGVKD. The germline V and J ends were trimmed by 9 bases and 2 bases, with 11 bases remaining between them.

The chain uses TRBV11-1 and TRBJ2-7; D call uncertain. Trimming removed 3 bases from V and 2 bases from J, with 8 bases in between. Germline-derived CDR1 and CDR2 are SGHAT and FQDESV (reference sequence). The CDR3 has 13 amino acids. CDR3 in DNA: TGTGCCAGCAGCTTCGACTTGACCTACGAGCAGTACTTC. Translated: CASSFDLTYEQYF.

The rearrangement uses TRBV19 and TRBJ1-3; a weak D match, TRBD1 (5 bases). Trimming left V 4 bases short and J 0 bases short, with 10 bases between. The CDR3 is 15 amino acids. The V gene's germline CDR1 is LNHDA and CDR2 SQIVND (reference sequence). Here the CDR3 reads CASSTEGFSGNTIYF. Here the CDR3 DNA reads TGTGCCAGTAGTACGGAGGGGTTCTCTGGAAACACCATATATTTT.

J is TRBJ1-1 and V is TRBV6-5; D not resolved. V gave up 2 bases and J gave up 1 base, with 11 bases separating them. Germline-derived CDR1 and CDR2 are MNHEY and SVGAGI. The CDR3 is 15 residues long. The CDR3 is CASSYGASPNTEAFF. The CDR3 coding sequence is TGTGCCAGCAGTTACGGAGCCAGCCCGAACACTGAAGCTTTCTTT.